Listed below are T cell receptor beta chains from one sample, sequenced in a study of fetal regulatory T cell absence and autoimmunity. The protocol was immunoSEQ multiplex PCR, while the TCRdb copy is restricted to in-frame clones and leaves out a portion. Among some 44,000 clones, roughly four fifths were seen once, and the ten largest hold 0.35% to 0.45%. What was sequenced was cord blood. The receptors stem from a newborn boy with IPEX syndrome. Both conserved end residues are part of each CDR3. The D gene is left open where the match is weak. The size field is filled for only some rows; it gives once, few, many or a size class.

size,J,V,D,CDR3,DNA
once,TRBJ2-5,TRBV2,TRBD1,CASRDRGVGKTQYF,TGTGCCAGCAGAGACAGGGGAGTGGGAAAGACCCAGTACTTC
NA,TRBJ1-4,TRBV10-2,TRBD1,CASSPRQGGEKLFF,TGCGCCAGCAGTCCGAGACAGGGAGGCGAAAAACTGTTTTTT
NA,TRBJ2-1,TRBV5-1,TRBD2,CASSTTLAGEQFF,TGCGCCAGCAGCACAACCTTAGCGGGCGAGCAGTTCTTC
NA,TRBJ2-7,TRBV11-2,NA,CASSQALSRTYEQYF,TGTGCCAGCAGCCAGGCCCTTTCGCGGACCTACGAGCAGTACTTC
NA,TRBJ1-2,TRBV25-1,NA,CASSKNYGYTF,TGTGCCAGCAGCAAGAACTATGGCTACACCTTC
few,TRBJ1-2,TRBV2,NA,CASSGDLDGYTF,TGTGCCAGCTCCGGCGATTTGGATGGCTACACCTTC
NA,TRBJ2-3,TRBV4-2,TRBD2,CASSLAGADTQYF,TGTGCCAGCAGCCTAGCGGGAGCAGATACGCAGTATTTT
NA,TRBJ1-4,TRBV5-1,NA,CASSFRDYNEKLFF,TGCGCCAGCAGCTTTCGGGACTATAATGAAAAACTGTTTTTT
NA,TRBJ2-5,TRBV21-1,NA,CASSKAPLDRGQETQYF,TGTGCCAGCAGCAAAGCTCCCTTGGACAGGGGGCAAGAGACCCAGTACTTC
NA,TRBJ2-3,TRBV19,NA,CASSRDSVTDTQYF,TGTGCCAGTAGTAGGGATAGCGTCACAGATACGCAGTATTTT
NA,TRBJ1-1,TRBV6-6,NA,CASNWARGTEAFF,TGTGCCAGCAATTGGGCTCGTGGGACTGAAGCTTTCTTT
NA,TRBJ1-2,TRBV7-2,NA,CASSFLVRPGYGYTF,TGTGCCAGCAGCTTTCTGGTTCGCCCAGGGTATGGCTACACCTTC
NA,TRBJ1-2,TRBV5-4,TRBD1,CASSLRDRSRYGYTF,TGTGCCAGCAGCTTGCGGGACAGGTCCCGTTATGGCTACACCTTC
NA,TRBJ2-7,TRBV30,TRBD1,CACSGTANYEQYF,TGTGCCTGCTCCGGGACAGCGAACTACGAGCAGTACTTC
NA,TRBJ2-5,TRBV10-1,TRBD2,CARVDGAGEGLETQYF,TGCGCCAGGGTAGATGGAGCGGGAGAGGGATTGGAGACCCAGTACTTC
NA,TRBJ2-7,TRBV12-1,NA,CASSPGTSGPPYEQYF,TGTGCCAGCAGCCCCGGGACTAGCGGGCCTCCCTACGAGCAGTACTTC
NA,TRBJ2-7,TRBV11-2,TRBD2,CASSPSLGDYTYEQYF,TGTGCCAGCAGCCCTAGCCTGGGGGACTACACCTACGAGCAGTACTTC
NA,TRBJ2-7,TRBV6-6,NA,CASSYNYRYEQYF,TGTGCCAGCAGCTACAATTACCGCTACGAGCAGTACTTC
NA,TRBJ2-7,TRBV7-9,NA,CASSLPRGRVSYEQYF,TGTGCCAGCAGCTTACCCCGTGGCAGGGTCTCCTACGAGCAGTACTTC
NA,TRBJ2-5,TRBV5-6,NA,CASSLPSGPLGETQYF,TGTGCCAGCAGCTTGCCCAGCGGGCCGCTTGGAGAGACCCAGTACTTC
NA,TRBJ1-1,TRBV18,TRBD1,CASSPRQGSTEAFF,TGTGCCAGCTCACCCAGACAGGGATCCACTGAAGCTTTCTTT
NA,TRBJ2-3,TRBV7-9,TRBD1,CASSAATGGGDTQYF,TGTGCCAGCAGCGCAGCTACAGGGGGTGGAGATACGCAGTATTTT
NA,TRBJ1-3,TRBV6-1,NA,CASSEYGGRVSGNTIYF,TGTGCCAGCAGTGAATATGGGGGAAGGGTCTCTGGAAACACCATATATTTT
NA,TRBJ1-5,TRBV12-5,TRBD1,CASGGTGTGRNQPQHF,TGTGCTAGTGGTGGGACCGGGACAGGGCGCAATCAGCCCCAGCATTTT
NA,TRBJ2-5,TRBV6-9,NA,CASSGASTETQYF,TGTGCCAGCAGCGGGGCGAGCACGGAGACCCAGTACTTC
few,TRBJ1-2,TRBV7-9,NA,CASSLDSLYGYTF,TGTGCCAGCAGCTTGGACAGCCTCTATGGCTACACCTTC
NA,TRBJ1-2,TRBV2,NA,CASRGRVYGYTF,TGTGCCAGCAGGGGGCGCGTCTATGGCTACACCTTC
NA,TRBJ2-7,TRBV15,NA,CATSRDFTVYEQYF,TGTGCCACCAGCAGAGATTTCACAGTTTACGAGCAGTACTTC
NA,TRBJ1-6,TRBV21-1,NA,CASSKEADNSGDSPLHF,TGTGCCAGCAGCAAAGAGGCGGACAACTCAGGCGATTCACCCCTCCACTTT
NA,TRBJ1-4,TRBV6-5,NA,CASSYTGPHNEKLFF,TGTGCCAGCAGTTATACAGGGCCCCATAATGAAAAACTGTTTTTT
once,TRBJ2-3,TRBV6-5,TRBD1,CASSRQGSSTDTQYF,TGTGCCAGCAGTCGACAGGGTTCTAGCACAGATACGCAGTATTTT
once,TRBJ2-7,TRBV7-9,NA,CASSFRGRYEQYF,TGTGCCAGCAGCTTCCGGGGACGCTACGAGCAGTACTTC
NA,TRBJ1-5,TRBV5-6,TRBD1,CASSSTGVGNQPQHF,TGTGCCAGCAGCTCCACAGGGGTAGGCAATCAGCCCCAGCATTTT